The next 32 T cell receptor beta chains were all read from a single sample in a study of radiation and T cells in renal cell carcinoma (dated by TCRdb to about 2020). In the paper's terms, the time point label means: tumor resected at nephrectomy. Reading the label with the study, this specimen's treatment or condition is: treatment-naive control, cytoreductive nephrectomy. Library prep was done by the immunoSEQ multiplex PCR assay. The table was pulled from immuneACCESS by TCRdb, which kept in-frame rearrangements only. Such tables lose some clones; where checked, under half of the loss comes from unresolved V genes, and the rest has no known cause. This sample has fewer than 10,000 clones in its table, and approximately 60% of those were observed once. Roughly 22% of the sample is held by the ten biggest clonotypes. The sequences come from tumor tissue, collected from a patient whose treatment was nephrectomy without radiotherapy. All receptors come from a man in his fifties or sixties with renal cell carcinoma.

The chain carries TRBV7-2 and TRBJ2-1, with TRBD1 matching over 10 bases. CDR3 length: 18 amino acids. The V gene's germline CDR1 is SGHTA and CDR2 FQGNSA. J lost 7 bases, V lost 3 bases, and 15 bases had no gene match. CDR3 nucleotide sequence: TGTGCCAGCAGCTTCTATTTAGCGGGACAGGGGAAGACGAATGAGCAGTTCTTC. This gives the protein CASSFYLAGQGKTNEQFF.

This sequence joins TRBV30 and TRBJ2-1; D gene uncertain. Germline CDR1 GTSNPN, CDR2 SVGIG (reference sequence). V was shortened by 7 bases and J by 3 bases, with 7 bases between the two germline ends. The length of the CDR3 is 11 residues. In nucleotides, the CDR3 is TGTGCCTTTACGGTCTACAATGAGCAGTTCTTC. Translation: CAFTVYNEQFF. Looking up the rest from reference TRBV30 and TRBJ2-1 gives the full variable domain: SQTIHQWPATLVQPVGSPLSLECTVEGTSNPNLYWYRQAAGRGLQLLFYSVGIGQISSEVPQNLSASRPQDRQFILSSKKLLLSDSGFYLCAFTVYNEQFFGPGTRLTVL.

V gene TRBV4-1 combines with J gene TRBJ2-7; D is possibly TRBD2 (5 bases). The CDR3 sequence is 14 residues long. Trimming left V 1 base short and J 0 bases short, with 7 bases between. The germline CDR1 and CDR2 sequences are MGHRA and YSYEKL. CDR3 sequence reads: CASSQAEGSYEQYF. CDR3 nucleotides: TGCGCCAGCAGCCAAGCAGAGGGCTCCTACGAGCAGTACTTC.

The CDR3 DNA reads as TGTGCCAGCAGCTTAGTGTTGGCTAGCCCGGCCTACGAGCAGTACTTC. This encodes CASSLVLASPAYEQYF. V gene TRBV7-2 combines with J gene TRBJ2-5; possible D gene TRBD2, 5 bases. The J call is uncertain, as TRBJ2-7 better fits the DNA end. CDR1 and CDR2 (germline): SGHTA, FQGNSA. This CDR3 comprises 16 residues.

The chain carries TRBV13 and TRBJ1-2; the match to TRBD1 covers 9 bases. The junction had 5 bases not matched to a gene; V was cut back by 4 bases and J by 5 bases. CDR3 length equals 14 residues. Germline loops: CDR1 PRHDT, CDR2 FYEKMQ (reference sequence). The CDR3 coding sequence is TGTGCCAGCAGCTCCAGGGGGACAGGGTATGGCTACACCTTC. Its protein product is CASSSRGTGYGYTF.

The chain couples TRBV5-5 to TRBJ1-1; tentative D call: TRBD1 (6 bases). Trimming shortened V by 1 base and J by 5 bases, and 15 bases separated the two germline ends. CDR1 is SGHKS, CDR2 YYEKEE, per germline (reference sequence). The CDR3 totals 15 residues. The CDR3 DNA follows: TGTGCCAGCAGCTTGCCGGCAGGGGATTGGACTGAAGCTTTCTTT. Protein product: CASSLPAGDWTEAFF. Variable domain in full (rest from reference TRBV5-5 and TRBJ1-1): DAGVTQSPTHLIKTRGQQVTLRCSPISGHKSVSWYQQVLGQGPQFIFQYYEKEERGRGNFPDRFSARQFPNYSSELNVNALLLGDSALYLCASSLPAGDWTEAFFGQGTRLTVV.

This sequence joins TRBV15 and TRBJ1-5; maybe TRBD1 (6 bases). Germline lookup yields CDR1 LNHNV and CDR2 YYDKDF (reference sequence). The V end lost 3 bases, the J end lost 10 bases, and 13 bases lay between the germline ends. This CDR3 comprises 13 residues. CDR3 residues: CATSRRGAEPQHF. CDR3 bases: TGTGCCACCAGCAGGCGGGGGGCTGAACCCCAGCATTTT.

The genes are TRBV2 and TRBJ2-3; 8 nucleotides align to TRBD1. Trimming at V came to 11 bases and at J to 0 bases, leaving 7 bases not matched to a gene. This CDR3 is 14 amino acids long. CDR1 and CDR2 from the germline V gene are SNHLY and FYNNEI. In nucleotides, the CDR3 is TGTGCCGGAAACAGGGGGACTAGCACAGATACGCAGTATTTT. Translated: CAGNRGTSTDTQYF.

The gene calls are TRBV5-1 and TRBJ2-1; D call uncertain. The V gene lost 2 bases and the J gene lost 3 bases, with 6 bases spanning the gap. Germline lookup yields CDR1 SGHRS and CDR2 YFSETQ. This CDR3 contains 13 residues. CDR3 sequence reads: CASSLSSYNEQFF. The CDR3 nucleotides are TGCGCCAGCAGCTTAAGCAGCTACAATGAGCAGTTCTTC. Supplemented by reference TRBV5-1 and TRBJ2-1, the full variable domain reads KAGVTQTPRYLIKTRGQQVTLSCSPISGHRSVSWYQQTPGQGLQFLFEYFSETQRNKGNFPGRFSGRQFSNSRSEMNVSTLELGDSALYLCASSLSSYNEQFFGPGTRLTVL.

This clone appeared once. The chain has TRBV4-2 and TRBJ2-7; a weak D match, TRBD2 (6 bases). CDR1 is LGHNA and CDR2 is YNFKEQ in the germline V gene. This CDR3 has 15 residues. V was trimmed by 2 bases and J by 4 bases, leaving 15 bases between them. The CDR3 loop is CASSQIHEGRYEQYF. The CDR3 DNA reads as TGTGCCAGCAGCCAAATCCATGAGGGGAGGTACGAGCAGTACTTC.

The chain has TRBV6-1 and TRBJ2-1; the match to TRBD2 covers 8 bases. V was clipped by 8 bases and J by 7 bases; unmatched bases: 10. Germline V gene sequence: CDR1 MNHNS, CDR2 SASEGT. The CDR3 is 14 amino acids. CDR3 coding DNA: TGTGCCAGCCTTCCTTTCCGGGGGGGGAATGAGCAGTTCTTC. Translating gives CASLPFRGGNEQFF.

The V gene is TRBV5-4, the J gene TRBJ2-3, with 8 bases identical to TRBD2. In germline, CDR1 is SGHNT, CDR2 YYREEE (reference sequence). Losses at the gene ends were 0 bases for V and 3 bases for J; bases not matched to a gene: 9. The CDR3 contains 17 residues. The CDR3 coding sequence is TGTGCCAGCAGCTTGGATTGGGCGGGGGGCGTGACAGATACGCAGTATTTT. Protein sequence: CASSLDWAGGVTDTQYF.

This clone was picked up a small number of times. The rearrangement links TRBV2 to TRBJ1-5, with TRBD1 as a possible D gene (6 bases). Per the germline V gene, CDR1 is SNHLY and CDR2 is FYNNEI. V lost 3 bases, J lost 6 bases, and 9 bases lay in between. This CDR3 is 13 amino acids long. Here the CDR3 reads CASSEGARQPQHF. The CDR3 DNA sequence: TGTGCCAGCAGTGAGGGGGCACGTCAGCCCCAGCATTTT.

This sequence joins TRBV12-2 and TRBJ1-2. TRBV12-2 constitutes a pseudogene. The CDR3 sequence is 15 residues long. The CDR3 nucleotides are TGTGCAAGTCGCCCGATTCTCCTGTACAACTATGGCTACACCTTC. Encoded protein: CASRPILLYNYGYTF.

In this sample, this clone turned up a few times. This sequence joins TRBV7-2 and TRBJ2-7; D gene ambiguous. V gave up 5 bases and J gave up 2 bases, with 4 bases separating them. The germline CDR1 and CDR2 sequences are SGHTA and FQGNSA. The CDR3 covers 11 residues. The CDR3 region has the DNA TGTGCCAGCAGCCCTGCCTACGAGCAGTACTTC. This gives the protein CASSPAYEQYF.

This rearrangement joins TRBV7-2 to TRBJ1-3; 7 nucleotides match TRBD1. The germline CDR1 and CDR2 sequences are SGHTA and FQGNSA. The CDR3 has 14 amino acids. V was pared by 3 bases and J by 9 bases, with 8 bases of the junction left unmatched. CDR3 DNA: TGTGCCAGCAGCTTCAAAGGGGGCTCGGGCACCATATATTTT. Its translation: CASSFKGGSGTIYF.

The chain has TRBV7-3 and TRBJ1-2; a weak D match, TRBD1 (6 bases). The CDR3 is made up of 15 amino acids. V lost 4 bases, J lost 5 bases, and 17 bases lay in between. Germline V lookup: CDR1 SGHTA, CDR2 FQGTGA. Written as DNA, the CDR3 is TGTGCCAGCAGCTCCATAGGGGGGAAGAAGTATGGCTACACCTTC. It translates to CASSSIGGKKYGYTF.

The gene calls are TRBV7-2 and TRBJ2-2; D is unclear. V lost 3 bases and J lost 7, with 9 bases in between. The CDR3 length is 13 residues. Germline loops: CDR1 SGHTA, CDR2 FQGNSA. CDR3 in amino acids: CASSFNMGGELFF. CDR3 DNA: TGTGCCAGCAGCTTTAACATGGGCGGGGAGCTGTTTTTT.

This chain joins TRBV30 and TRBJ2-5; D possibly corresponds to TRBD1 (6 bases). Trimming left V 3 bases short and J 11 bases short, with 13 bases between. The CDR3 covers 11 residues. Germline assignment: CDR1 GTSNPN and CDR2 SVGIG (reference sequence). CDR3 region: CAWRTGNEQYF. For the CDR3, the DNA is TGTGCCTGGAGGACAGGTAATGAGCAGTACTTC.

The V gene is TRBV5-5, the J gene TRBJ2-7; D not certain. Trimming took off 0 bases at V and 1 base at J, with 8 bases between the two ends. This CDR3 is 14 amino acids long. Germline loops: CDR1 SGHKS, CDR2 YYEKEE (reference sequence). CDR3 DNA sequence: TGTGCCAGCAGCTTGGGGATGGTTTCCTACGAGCAGTACTTC. As protein: CASSLGMVSYEQYF.

This clone has a handful of counts. The chain uses TRBV4-1 and TRBJ2-7; 9 bases match TRBD2. V was clipped by 5 bases and J by 5 bases; unmatched bases: 4. Germline CDR1 is MGHRA and CDR2 is YSYEKL. CDR3 length: 13 amino acids. CDR3 DNA: TGCGCCAGCAGCGGGGGACTAGCAGACGAGCAGTACTTC. Translating it yields CASSGGLADEQYF.

This clone appeared once. V usage is TRBV5-1 and J usage is TRBJ1-1; D is unresolved. Trimming removed 0 bases at V and 5 bases at J, with 11 bases between. Germline loops: CDR1 SGHRS, CDR2 YFSETQ. The CDR3 covers 14 residues. This CDR3 reads CASSLDHMGTEAFF. CDR3 sequence (DNA): TGCGCCAGCAGCTTGGACCATATGGGGACTGAAGCTTTCTTT.

The chain combines TRBV27 with TRBJ2-3, with 7 bases matching TRBD2. This CDR3 has 13 residues. V trimming: 0 bases; J trimming: 13 bases; junction bases outside the gene matches: 7. Germline V gives CDR1 MNHEY, CDR2 SMNVEV (reference sequence). CDR3 residues: CASSLSGLPREYF. Here the CDR3 DNA reads TGTGCCAGCAGTTTATCGGGACTACCCAGGGAGTATTTT.

This clone was observed a handful of times. This sequence joins TRBV5-1 and TRBJ2-3, with D unresolved. V gave up 3 bases and J gave up 2 bases, with 7 bases separating them. This CDR3 is built from 13 residues. Germline V lookup: CDR1 SGHRS, CDR2 YFSETQ. The CDR3 nucleotides read TGCGCCAGCAGCTCCAGTCCCACAGATACGCAGTATTTT. It yields the protein CASSSSPTDTQYF. The full variable domain, completed using reference TRBV5-1 and TRBJ2-3, is KAGVTQTPRYLIKTRGQQVTLSCSPISGHRSVSWYQQTPGQGLQFLFEYFSETQRNKGNFPGRFSGRQFSNSRSEMNVSTLELGDSALYLCASSSSPTDTQYFGPGTRLTVL.

V usage is TRBV6-6 and J usage is TRBJ2-7; 10 nucleotides match TRBD2. J gave up 6 bases and V 6 bases, and 11 bases lay outside the gene matches. From germline, CDR1 is MNHNY and CDR2 SVGAGI (reference sequence). The CDR3 consists of 15 residues. The CDR3 sequence: CASRPTLAGSLEQYF. The CDR3 DNA follows: TGTGCCAGCAGACCCACACTAGCGGGGAGCCTCGAGCAGTACTTC.

This clone was picked up a small number of times. This sequence joins TRBV18 and TRBJ2-7; perhaps TRBD1 as D (6 bases). Trimming pared 1 base from V and 2 bases from J, leaving 9 bases between. The CDR3 is 14 amino acids. Germline V lookup: CDR1 KGHSH, CDR2 LQKENI. CDR3 protein: CASSPQQGTYEQYF. As DNA, the CDR3 is TGTGCCAGCTCACCACAACAGGGCACCTACGAGCAGTACTTC. Full variable domain (missing parts from reference TRBV18 and TRBJ2-7): NAGVMQNPRHLVRRRGQEARLRCSPMKGHSHVYWYRQLPEEGLKFMVYLQKENIIDESGMPKERFSAEFPKEGPSILRIQQVVRGDSAAYFCASSPQQGTYEQYFGPGTRLTVT.

This clone qualifies as medium-sized. This rearrangement joins TRBV7-2 to TRBJ1-2, with D hard to call. Germline loops: CDR1 SGHTA, CDR2 FQGNSA. The CDR3 has 12 residues. V was cut by 4 bases and J by 5 bases, with 8 bases left in between. Here the CDR3 reads CASSSLGYGYTF. CDR3 coding DNA: TGTGCCAGCAGCTCACTAGGGTATGGCTACACCTTC.

This clone appeared a few times. The chain is built from TRBV5-1 and TRBJ2-7; TRBD2 aligns across 11 bases. CDR3 length equals 17 residues. The germline CDR1 and CDR2 sequences are SGHRS and YFSETQ. Losses at the gene ends were 1 base for V and 4 bases for J; bases not matched to a gene: 10. This CDR3 is CASSLTPTSGTRYEQYF. CDR3 DNA sequence: TGCGCCAGCAGCTTGACCCCGACTAGCGGGACGCGATACGAGCAGTACTTC.

This chain uses TRBV29-1 with TRBJ1-2, with D possibly being TRBD1 (6 bases). Per germline, CDR1 SQVTM and CDR2 ANQGSEA. Trimming cost V 0 bases and J 10 bases, with 12 bases left between them. This CDR3 has 12 residues. The CDR3 here is CSVEEQGPFYTF. The CDR3 DNA sequence: TGCAGCGTTGAAGAACAGGGCCCCTTCTACACCTTC.

This rearrangement joins TRBV5-4 to TRBJ1-2; D is uncertain. The CDR3 has 14 residues. The V and J ends lost 0 bases and 8 bases respectively, with 14 bases between them. The germline V gene encodes CDR1 SGHNT and CDR2 YYREEE (reference sequence). DNA of the CDR3: TGTGCCAGCAGCTTGGGGCCAGAAGTAGAGGGCTACACCTTC. It yields the protein CASSLGPEVEGYTF. The full variable domain, its missing parts supplied by reference TRBV5-4 and TRBJ1-2, is ETGVTQSPTHLIKTRGQQVTLRCSSQSGHNTVSWYQQALGQGPQFIFQYYREEENGRGNFPPRFSGLQFPNYSSELNVNALELDDSALYLCASSLGPEVEGYTFGSGTRLTVV.

The gene calls are TRBV5-4 and TRBJ1-2, with D unclear. The V and J ends lost 4 bases and 4 bases respectively, with 8 bases between them. The CDR3 runs 12 residues. Germline loops: CDR1 SGHNT, CDR2 YYREEE (reference sequence). The CDR3 loop reads CASSEDVYGYTF. CDR3 bases: TGTGCCAGCAGCGAAGATGTCTATGGCTACACCTTC.

The V gene is TRBV6-5, the J gene TRBJ1-6; D ambiguous. Germline CDR1 reads MNHEY; CDR2 reads SVGAGI. V lost 7 bases to trimming and J lost 4 bases, with 14 bases between them. There are 15 residues in the CDR3. The CDR3, as DNA: TGTGCCAGCACCTCCGGAGGGAGATATAATTCACCCCTCCACTTT. This gives the protein CASTSGGRYNSPLHF.